One sample yielded the 17 T cell receptor beta chains listed below, sequenced in a study of T cells after yellow fever vaccination. TCRdb called the 5' RACE reads again in MiXCR, with one record for every CDR3 protein. In the table there are some 390,000 distinct CDR3 sequences, 6% to 8% of which are singletons. The sample consisted of PBMCs, taken 5 days after the yellow fever booster vaccination. These receptors all come from a man aged 25 to 40 who received the YFV17D yellow fever vaccine.

This clonotype was counted ten times or more. The chain is built from TRBV30 and TRBJ2-7; D remains ambiguous. V was cut by 2 bases and J by 3 bases, with 14 bases left in between. Per the germline V gene, CDR1 is GTSNPN and CDR2 is SVGIG (reference sequence). This CDR3 has 14 residues. The CDR3 DNA follows: TGTGCCTGGAGTACCTTGAGTTGGGGCTACGAGCAGTACTTC. Translating it yields CAWSTLSWGYEQYF.

There are many counts of this clonotype. The chain couples TRBV5-1 to TRBJ2-7; D not resolved. V was trimmed by 2 bases and J by 2 bases, leaving 11 bases between them. The CDR3 extends over 14 amino acids. The germline V gene has CDR1 SGHRS and CDR2 YFSETQ. CDR3 loop: CASSFNDGPYEQYF. In DNA form, the CDR3 reads TGCGCCAGCAGCTTCAATGACGGCCCCTACGAGCAGTACTTC.

This clonotype was seen at least ten times. The genes are TRBV7-2 and TRBJ2-4; 12 nucleotides agree with TRBD2. In germline, CDR1 is SGHTA, CDR2 FQGNSA. The CDR3 sequence is 16 residues long. V lost 3 bases to trimming and J lost 4 bases; unmatched junction nucleotides: 4. CDR3 coding DNA: TGTGCCAGCAGCTTCCTCACTAGCGGGAGGAAAAACATTCAGTACTTC. Protein sequence: CASSFLTSGRKNIQYF.

The chain uses TRBV12-3 or TRBV12-4 and TRBJ2-3; a weak D match, TRBD2 (7 bases). The germline V and J ends were trimmed by 4 bases and 3 bases, with 14 bases remaining between them. The CDR3 is made up of 15 amino acids. The CDR3 DNA is TGTGCCAGCAGTTGGGGGGGAGGGGGGACAGATACGCAGTATTTT. The encoded protein is CASSWGGGGTDTQYF.

The sample holds a few counts of this clonotype. The gene calls are TRBV20-1 and TRBJ2-3; 7 bases are shared with TRBD1. This CDR3 has 14 residues. V lost 6 bases, J lost 0 bases, and 6 bases stayed unmatched. The germline CDR1 and CDR2 sequences are DFQATT and SNEGSKA (reference sequence). CDR3: CSAHGQASTDTQYF. CDR3 DNA sequence: TGCAGTGCACACGGACAGGCAAGCACAGATACGCAGTATTTT.

The table lists this clonotype with a few counts. The V and J genes are TRBV14 and TRBJ2-1; D might be TRBD1 or TRBD2, each matching 5 bases. V gave up 0 bases and J gave up 2 bases, with 20 bases separating them. CDR3 length equals 19 residues. Germline V lookup: CDR1 SGHDN, CDR2 FVKESK. CDR3 in DNA: TGTGCCAGCAGCCAAGACAGGTTTTCCTGGGGGAAAGCCTACAATGAGCAGTTCTTC. It specifies CASSQDRFSWGKAYNEQFF. Full variable domain (rest looked up from reference TRBV14 and TRBJ2-1): EAGVTQFPSHSVIEKGQTVTLRCDPISGHDNLYWYRRVMGKEIKFLLHFVKESKQDESGMPNNRFLAERTGGTYSTLKVQPAELEDSGVYFCASSQDRFSWGKAYNEQFFGPGTRLTVL.

This clonotype was counted at least ten times. In nucleotides, the CDR3 is TGTGCCAGCAGCCAACCTCCGAGTTACAATGAGCAGTTCTTC. Protein sequence: CASSQPPSYNEQFF. The chain is built from TRBV3-1 and TRBJ2-1; no firm D call. This CDR3 has 14 residues. Trimming removed 2 bases at V and 4 bases at J, with 9 bases between. Per the germline V gene, CDR1 is LGHDT and CDR2 is YNNKEL (reference sequence).

The chain combines TRBV5-1 with TRBJ2-7, with D possibly matching TRBD2 (6 bases). V lost 6 bases and J lost 4, with 20 bases in between. CDR1 and CDR2 from the germline V gene are SGHRS and YFSETQ. CDR3 length: 15 residues. Here the CDR3 DNA reads TGCGCCAGCACTCGAAACCCCGGGACTCAGTACGAGCAGTACTTC. Translation gives CASTRNPGTQYEQYF.

This clonotype showed up just a few times. The chain is built from TRBV7-9 and TRBJ2-7; D is undetermined. Trimming cost V 5 bases and J 7 bases, with 12 bases left between them. The CDR3 consists of 12 residues. Germline V gene sequence: CDR1 SEHNR, CDR2 FQNEAQ (reference sequence). The DNA for the CDR3 is TGTGCCAGCAGCGTGGAGACGAGGGAGCAGTACTTC. Translating gives CASSVETREQYF.

The rearrangement uses TRBV5-4 and TRBJ2-3; D is undetermined. With 7 bases removed from V and 5 bases from J, the gap between germline ends came to 23 bases. The CDR3 covers 16 residues. Germline V lookup: CDR1 SGHNT, CDR2 YYREEE (reference sequence). The CDR3 region is CASSGSGSPWGDTQYF. The CDR3 nucleotides read TGTGCCAGCTCCGGGTCCGGATCTCCTTGGGGAGATACGCAGTATTTT.

This clonotype was observed at least ten times. The chain combines TRBV12-3 or TRBV12-4 with TRBJ2-1; D gene unclear. This CDR3 is built from 14 residues. Trimming took 3 bases from V and 7 from J, leaving 13 bases between them. Here the CDR3 reads CASSFRPNGNEQFF. As DNA, the CDR3 is TGTGCCAGCAGTTTTCGCCCCAATGGTAATGAGCAGTTCTTC.

This clonotype was observed a few times. The genes are TRBV7-2 and TRBJ2-5; D may match TRBD1 or TRBD2 (5 bases each). CDR3 length: 15 residues. Germline lookup yields CDR1 SGHTA and CDR2 FQGNSA. The germline V and J ends were trimmed by 6 bases and 9 bases, with 23 bases remaining between them. The CDR3 sequence is CASSPNYHRPGPQYF. The CDR3 DNA is TGTGCCAGCAGTCCCAACTATCACCGCCCGGGACCCCAGTACTTC.

This chain connects TRBV20-1 to TRBJ2-5; D not resolved. Deletions cut 0 bases from V and 4 bases from J, with 12 bases between. This CDR3 is 14 amino acids long. CDR1 is DFQATT, CDR2 SNEGSKA, per germline (reference sequence). The CDR3 loop reads CSARDMGLAETQYF. CDR3 sequence (DNA): TGCAGTGCTAGAGATATGGGATTGGCAGAGACCCAGTACTTC.

This clonotype was picked up many times. The rearrangement links TRBV10-2 to TRBJ2-7; possible D gene TRBD2, 6 bases. The V and J ends lost 7 bases and 0 bases respectively, with 16 bases between them. Germline CDR1 reads WSHSY; CDR2 reads SAAADI. CDR3 length: 15 residues. Here the CDR3 DNA reads TGCGCCAGCAAGATCCGGGGACTCAGCTCCTACGAGCAGTACTTC. It codes for CASKIRGLSSYEQYF.

This chain uses TRBV5-4 with TRBJ2-1; a weak D match, TRBD2 (6 bases). The CDR3 consists of 13 residues. Germline V gene lookup returns CDR1 SGHNT and CDR2 YYREEE (reference sequence). Trimming removed 7 bases at V and 5 bases at J, with 13 bases between. Written as DNA, the CDR3 is TGTGCCAGCTGTAGCGGAGCTAACAATGAGCAGTTCTTC. Its translation: CASCSGANNEQFF.

In this sample, this clonotype turned up a few times. The chain combines TRBV7-6 with TRBJ1-1; maybe TRBD1 (5 bases). CDR3 length: 12 amino acids. Trimming stripped 5 bases from V and 6 bases from J, with 10 bases between. Germline CDR1 and CDR2: SGHVS and FNYEAQ. CDR3 sequence reads: CASSPWTSEAFF. The CDR3 DNA reads as TGTGCCAGCAGCCCTTGGACATCTGAAGCTTTCTTT.

This clonotype has at least ten counts. This chain connects TRBV18 to TRBJ2-1; D is unresolved. Germline-derived CDR1 and CDR2 are KGHSH and LQKENI. The CDR3 covers 13 residues. V lost 0 bases, J lost 4 bases, and 4 bases lay in between. CDR3 sequence (DNA): TGTGCCAGCTCACCACCCATGTACAATGAGCAGTTCTTC. Amino acids: CASSPPMYNEQFF.